The 19 T cell receptor beta chains given below trace back to one sample, sequenced in a study of CD8+CD57+ T cells in acquired aplastic anemia. Genomic DNA, the template, was used for profiling of the TCR beta VDJ and CDR3. TCRdb passed the reads through MiXCR, listing each CDR3 protein once. There are 200,000 to 300,000 distinct CDR3 sequences in the sample; around half occur only once, and about 7.8% lies in the top ten. Sequenced patients had shown CD8+CD57+ cell expansion by flow cytometry. Material for sequencing was sorted CD4+, CD8+, or CD8+CD57+ T cells (not recorded which) from PBMCs. Receptor source: a human donor with aplastic anemia.

This clonotype was seen many times. V is TRBV19 and J is TRBJ1-1; D gene unclear. V was clipped by 9 bases and J by 1 base, with 15 bases between them. The CDR3 totals 14 residues. Germline CDR1 LNHDA, CDR2 SQIVND (reference sequence). CDR3 in amino acids: CASAPSIRNTEAFF. The CDR3 region has the DNA TGTGCCAGCGCTCCGAGCATCCGGAACACTGAAGCTTTCTTT.

This clonotype was observed at least ten times. J is TRBJ2-7 and V is TRBV5-6, with TRBD2 as a possible D gene (5 bases). Trimming cost V 3 bases and J 6 bases, with 7 bases left between them. The germline V gene has CDR1 SGHDT and CDR2 YYEEEE. This CDR3 region has 11 residues. CDR3 in DNA: TGTGCCAGCAGCTCCGGGGTCGAGCAGTACTTC. It codes for CASSSGVEQYF.

This chain uses TRBV5-1 with TRBJ2-7; 8 bases fit TRBD1. Germline V gene sequence: CDR1 SGHRS, CDR2 YFSETQ. CDR3 length: 16 amino acids. V was clipped by 0 bases and J by 3 bases; unmatched bases: 8. The CDR3 DNA reads as TGCGCCAGCAGCTTGGGTTGGACAGGGAAAGTCTACGAGCAGTACTTC. This encodes CASSLGWTGKVYEQYF.

This clonotype has at least ten counts. The genes are TRBV7-9 and TRBJ2-1; no definite D call. The CDR3 extends over 14 amino acids. Germline V lookup: CDR1 SEHNR, CDR2 FQNEAQ (reference sequence). V lost 3 bases, J lost 1 base, and 7 bases lay in between. Here the CDR3 reads CASSLSESYNEQFF. The CDR3, as DNA: TGTGCCAGCAGCTTGTCAGAGTCCTACAATGAGCAGTTCTTC.

This clonotype was seen at least ten times. The V call is TRBV28, the J call TRBJ1-1; D ambiguous. There are 12 residues in the CDR3. V was clipped by 8 bases and J by 0 bases, with 7 bases between them. Germline CDR1 reads MDHEN; CDR2 reads SYDVKM. For the CDR3, the DNA is TGTGCCAGCCACGGATTGAACACTGAAGCTTTCTTT. Encoded protein: CASHGLNTEAFF.

This clonotype was detected once. The chain employs TRBV29-1 and TRBJ1-1; TRBD1 matches 8 bases. Germline trimming cut 5 bases from V and 4 bases from J; bases unmatched to any gene: 6. The CDR3 runs to 13 residues. Per germline, CDR1 SQVTM and CDR2 ANQGSEA. The CDR3 bases are TGCAGCGTTTGCCAGGGGGCCGGCACTGAAGCTTTCTTT. This gives the protein CSVCQGAGTEAFF.

This clonotype was observed at least ten times. The chain couples TRBV28 to TRBJ1-5; the D is unclear. V lost 3 bases and J 1 base, leaving 10 bases between the germline ends. Germline V gives CDR1 MDHEN, CDR2 SYDVKM. This CDR3 contains 15 residues. CDR3 sequence reads: CASSFHMGSNQPQHF. In nucleotides, the CDR3 is TGTGCCAGCAGTTTTCACATGGGGAGCAATCAGCCCCAGCATTTT.

This clonotype was recorded many times. CDR3: CASSWILHPSSNEQFF. CDR3 nucleotides: TGTGCCAGCAGCTGGATCCTTCACCCTAGCAGCAATGAGCAGTTCTTC. This chain joins TRBV7-2 and TRBJ2-1, with D possibly being TRBD2 (5 bases). Germline CDR1 reads SGHTA; CDR2 reads FQGNSA. This CDR3 contains 16 residues. The V end lost 4 bases, the J end lost 6 bases, and 19 bases lay between the germline ends.

This chain joins TRBV7-3 and TRBJ1-2; 11 bases match TRBD1. Unmatched junction bases numbered 11, after V lost 6 bases and J lost 8 bases. The CDR3 has 15 amino acids. Germline V gene sequence: CDR1 SGHTA, CDR2 FQGTGA. The CDR3 protein is CASSLFPGQGDGYTF. The CDR3 DNA sequence: TGTGCCAGCAGTTTATTCCCGGGACAGGGGGACGGCTACACCTTC.

This clonotype was counted only a few times. The chain uses TRBV15 and TRBJ1-1; D uncertain. V lost 0 bases and J 1 base, leaving 6 bases between the germline ends. The CDR3 is 14 amino acids. Germline V gene lookup returns CDR1 LNHNV and CDR2 YYDKDF (reference sequence). The CDR3, as DNA: TGTGCCACCAGCAGAGAACAGCGGAACACTGAAGCTTTCTTT. It specifies CATSREQRNTEAFF.

In its sample, this clonotype was seen once. This clone may be a read error of a much larger clone one base away. The J gene is TRBJ2-7, the V gene TRBV20-1; D possibly corresponds to TRBD1 (7 bases). CDR1 is DFQATT, CDR2 SNEGSKA, per germline (reference sequence). This CDR3 contains 16 residues. The CDR3 DNA reads as TGCAGTGCTAGAGATCAGTTACAGGGGAGGAATTACGAGCGGTACTTC. Protein sequence: CSARDQLQGRNYERYF.

The chain couples TRBV13 to TRBJ2-5, with a tentative D call TRBD1 (6 bases). From germline, CDR1 is PRHDT and CDR2 FYEKMQ (reference sequence). V was trimmed by 6 bases and J by 3 bases, leaving 11 bases between them. CDR3 size: 13 residues. CDR3: CASSSDREETQYF. Here the CDR3 DNA reads TGTGCCAGCAGTTCGGACAGAGAAGAGACCCAGTACTTC. Drawing the rest from reference TRBV13 and TRBJ2-5, the complete variable domain is AAGVIQSPRHLIKEKRETATLKCYPIPRHDTVYWYQQGPGQDPQFLISFYEKMQSDKGSIPDRFSAQQFSDYHSELNMSSLELGDSALYFCASSSDREETQYFGPGTRLLVL.

The rearrangement uses TRBV7-3 and TRBJ2-7; maybe TRBD1 (5 bases). V gave up 6 bases and J gave up 2 bases, with 14 bases separating them. Germline CDR1 is SGHTA and CDR2 is FQGTGA. The length of the CDR3 is 14 residues. CDR3 sequence (DNA): TGTGCCAGCAGTCCAAGGGGTCAGACCTACGAGCAGTACTTC. Translated, it gives CASSPRGQTYEQYF.

This clonotype occurred many times. The chain employs TRBV9 and TRBJ2-7; D is perhaps TRBD1 or TRBD2 (6 bases each). Trimming removed 0 bases from V and 1 base from J, with 14 bases in between. From germline, CDR1 is SGDLS and CDR2 YYNGEE. The CDR3 loop spans 16 amino acids. CDR3 amino acids: CASSVDAGGHSYEQYF. The CDR3 DNA follows: TGTGCCAGCAGCGTAGACGCCGGGGGCCATTCCTACGAGCAGTACTTC.

This sequence joins TRBV4-3 and TRBJ1-1; 12 bases align to TRBD1. The CDR3 covers 16 residues. Germline CDR1 reads LGHNA; CDR2 reads YSLEER. The V segment lost 0 bases and the J segment 3 bases; nucleotides outside the gene matches: 2. The DNA for the CDR3 is TGCGCCAGCAGCCAAGAGGGACAGGGGGCGGACACTGAAGCTTTCTTT. Translated: CASSQEGQGADTEAFF.

The rearrangement links TRBV4-2 to TRBJ1-5, with unresolved D. The CDR3 runs 13 residues. The germline V and J ends were trimmed by 4 bases and 2 bases, with 6 bases remaining between them. Germline CDR1 reads LGHNA; CDR2 reads YNFKEQ. The CDR3 DNA follows: TGTGCCAGCAGCCGACATGGCAATCAGCCCCAGCATTTT. It codes for CASSRHGNQPQHF.

This clonotype was recorded many times. This chain joins TRBV19 and TRBJ2-3, with 13 bases fitting TRBD2. The junction had 3 bases not matched to a gene; V was cut back by 7 bases and J by 2 bases. The CDR3 length is 15 residues. CDR1 is LNHDA, CDR2 SQIVND, per germline (reference sequence). CDR3 sequence reads: CASKLAGGSTDTQYF. CDR3 in DNA: TGTGCCAGTAAACTAGCGGGGGGGTCCACAGATACGCAGTATTTT.

The CDR3: CASSGGGSNTEAFF. The CDR3 nucleotides are TGTGCCAGCAGTGGCGGGGGGTCGAATACTGAAGCTTTCTTT. The V call is TRBV27, the J call TRBJ1-1; possibly TRBD1 for D (5 bases). CDR3 length: 14 amino acids. From germline, CDR1 is MNHEY and CDR2 SMNVEV (reference sequence). Trimming removed 5 bases at V and 5 bases at J, with 15 bases between.

The rearrangement joins TRBV18 to TRBJ2-7; D perhaps matches TRBD1 (5 bases). Between the trimmed V and J ends, which lost 2 bases and 6 bases, there was a span of 14 bases. Germline values: CDR1 KGHSH, CDR2 LQKENI. CDR3 length: 14 amino acids. CDR3 sequence reads: CASSPWQGKAEQYF. CDR3 bases: TGTGCCAGCTCACCATGGCAGGGCAAGGCCGAGCAGTACTTC.